One and the same sample provided the 20 T cell receptor beta chains below, sequenced in a study of blood T cell repertoires in COVID-19. Profiling relied on immunoSEQ multiplex PCR, and the TCRdb table lists in-frame clones only, not all of them. The data contain some 60,000 clones, around 79% of them singletons. Sequencing used peripheral blood. These receptors all stem from a woman aged 45 to 65 with active or convalescent COVID-19.

The chain combines TRBV7-7 with TRBJ2-2, with TRBD1 matching over 7 bases. CDR3 length equals 16 residues. V was pared by 1 base and J by 4 bases, with 6 bases of the junction left unmatched. Germline values: CDR1 SSHAT, CDR2 FNYEAQ (reference sequence). As DNA, the CDR3 is TGTGCCAGCAGCTTAGGTGGGACAGAGTCCACCGGGGAGCTGTTTTTT. Residues: CASSLGGTESTGELFF.

The DNA of the CDR3 is TGTGCCAGCAGCTTGGAGACAGGGGTCGTAAACGAGCAGTACTTC. Translating it yields CASSLETGVVNEQYF. The J gene is TRBJ2-7, the V gene TRBV5-4; 8 positions match TRBD1. The CDR3 totals 15 residues. V lost 0 bases to trimming and J lost 5 bases; unmatched junction nucleotides: 7. Germline loops: CDR1 SGHNT, CDR2 YYREEE (reference sequence).

This clone was counted once. This chain joins TRBV12-3 or TRBV12-4 and TRBJ2-7; 9 bases match TRBD1. This CDR3 has 12 residues. The V and J ends lost 5 bases and 5 bases, in that order; junction bases with no gene match: 1. The CDR3 DNA reads as TGTGCCAGCAGTCGGACAGGGGACGAGCAGTACTTC. Encoded protein: CASSRTGDEQYF.

The chain carries TRBV5-4 and TRBJ2-1, with 9 bases fitting TRBD2. V dropped 4 bases and J dropped 4; count of bases not matched to a gene: 9. The CDR3 contains 16 residues. Per the germline V gene, CDR1 is SGHNT and CDR2 is YYREEE (reference sequence). CDR3 DNA sequence: TGTGCCAGCAGCCCACGCCCTAGCGGGACTTACAATGAGCAGTTCTTC. Translation gives CASSPRPSGTYNEQFF.

This rearrangement joins TRBV5-4 to TRBJ2-3; TRBD2 agrees at 11 bases. This CDR3 comprises 15 residues. After removal of 4 bases from V and 3 bases from J, the junction contained 4 bases not matched to a gene. CDR1 SGHNT and CDR2 YYREEE come from the germline V gene (reference sequence). CDR3 in DNA: TGTGCCAGCAGCAGGGGACTAGCGGAGACAGATACGCAGTATTTT. Translating gives CASSRGLAETDTQYF.

To note about this clone: Mismatch with germline at one junction end may stem from a read error. The same CDR3 can be traced to other DNA sequences in this sample. The chain uses TRBV6-5 and TRBJ1-4; 9 nucleotides agree with TRBD1. Germline lookup yields CDR1 MNHEY and CDR2 SVGAGI. The CDR3 has 14 amino acids. CDR3 coding DNA: TGTGCCAGCAGATTTCACGGGACAGGGCAAAAGCTGTTTTTT. Protein sequence: CASRFHGTGQKLFF.

This clone has only a few counts. The rearrangement uses TRBV27 and TRBJ2-1; D unclear. Trimming shortened V by 3 bases and J by 8 bases, and 5 bases separated the two germline ends. The CDR3 consists of 11 residues. Germline CDR1 reads MNHEY; CDR2 reads SMNVEV (reference sequence). DNA for the CDR3: TGTGCCAGCAGTTTTGGGCATGAGCAGTTCTTC. Translated, it gives CASSFGHEQFF.

The V and J genes are TRBV6-6 and TRBJ1-2; D not resolved. Germline V lookup: CDR1 MNHNY, CDR2 SVGAGI (reference sequence). The CDR3 loop spans 16 amino acids. Trimming stripped 4 bases from V and 4 bases from J, with 19 bases between. The CDR3 DNA follows: TGTGCCAGCAGTTCCCCGGGTCAGAGGCCCGGCTATGGCTACACCTTC. It is translated as CASSSPGQRPGYGYTF.

Only a few counts were recorded for this clone. The chain couples TRBV5-4 to TRBJ2-1; perhaps TRBD2 as D (5 bases). Germline CDR1 reads SGHNT; CDR2 reads YYREEE (reference sequence). This CDR3 contains 13 residues. V was shortened by 6 bases and J by 8 bases, with 15 bases between the two germline ends. The CDR3 reads CASTPVGVDEQFF. In DNA, the CDR3 is TGTGCCAGCACCCCCGTCGGGGTCGATGAGCAGTTCTTC.

The chain carries TRBV10-3 and TRBJ1-5; 7 bases are shared with TRBD1. After removal of 10 bases from V and 5 bases from J, the junction contained 8 bases not matched to a gene. Germline-derived CDR1 and CDR2 are ENHRY and SYGVKD. The CDR3 is 13 residues long. The CDR3 sequence: CATLGQIDQPQHF. Here the CDR3 DNA reads TGTGCCACCTTGGGACAGATCGATCAGCCCCAGCATTTT.

The chain is built from TRBV6-5 and TRBJ2-7; 11 bases align to TRBD2. CDR1 is MNHEY, CDR2 SVGAGI, per germline. V trimming: 8 bases; J trimming: 4 bases; junction bases outside the gene matches: 7. CDR3 length: 14 residues. As DNA, the CDR3 is TGTGCCAGCCGGACCGGGACTAGCGGATACGAGCAGTACTTC. Translated: CASRTGTSGYEQYF.

This chain uses TRBV3-1 (or the pseudogene TRBV3-2) with TRBJ2-1; 7 bases line up with TRBD2. Germline V gives CDR1 LGHDT, CDR2 YNNKEL (reference sequence). The J segment lost 7 bases and the V segment lost 1 base, leaving 10 bases of the junction unmatched. The CDR3 is 16 amino acids. This CDR3 is CASSQAGLAVGNEQFF. The CDR3 nucleotides are TGTGCCAGCAGCCAAGCGGGGCTAGCGGTGGGGAATGAGCAGTTCTTC.

This rearrangement joins TRBV28 to TRBJ1-2; 8 nucleotides match TRBD1. This CDR3 spans 13 amino acids. Germline V gene data show CDR1 as MDHEN and CDR2 as SYDVKM. With 8 bases clipped from V and 7 bases from J, the junction kept 9 bases outside the gene matches. CDR3 coding DNA: TGTGCCAGCGCGGGACAGGCCCTGGGTGGCTACACCTTC. Its translation is CASAGQALGGYTF.

The chain joins TRBV25-1 to TRBJ2-3; 8 bases are shared with TRBD2. Trimming took 7 bases from V and 2 from J; bases not matched to a gene: 8. The CDR3 has 15 residues. Germline V gene sequence: CDR1 MGHDK, CDR2 SYGVNS. CDR3 protein: CASTTSGGPTDTQYF. CDR3 DNA sequence: TGTGCCAGCACCACCAGCGGGGGACCCACAGATACGCAGTATTTT.

A few counts support this clone. This chain uses TRBV3-1 (or the pseudogene TRBV3-2) with TRBJ2-7; TRBD2 aligns across 13 bases. The CDR3 length is 19 residues. Germline CDR1 reads LGHDT; CDR2 reads YNNKEL (reference sequence). The J segment lost 0 bases and the V segment lost 0 bases, leaving 8 bases of the junction unmatched. CDR3 nucleotide sequence: TGTGCCAGCAGCCAAGACCCTTGGACTAGCGGGGGTAGCTCCTACGAGCAGTACTTC. Its translation: CASSQDPWTSGGSSYEQYF.

The V call is TRBV3-1 (or the pseudogene TRBV3-2), the J call TRBJ2-1; 8 bases fit TRBD1. Unmatched junction bases numbered 6, after V lost 1 base and J lost 7 bases. This CDR3 spans 15 amino acids. The V gene's germline CDR1 is LGHDT and CDR2 YNNKEL (reference sequence). CDR3 protein: CASSQGRQGWNEQFF. As DNA, the CDR3 is TGTGCCAGCAGCCAAGGGCGACAGGGGTGGAATGAGCAGTTCTTC.

The chain recombines TRBV28 with TRBJ2-5, with 11 bases identical to TRBD2. The germline V gene encodes CDR1 MDHEN and CDR2 SYDVKM. The junction had 2 bases not matched to a gene; V was cut back by 6 bases and J by 2 bases. The CDR3 has 14 amino acids. The DNA of the CDR3 is TGTGCCAGCAGCAGGACTAGCGGGCAAGAGACCCAGTACTTC. It translates to CASSRTSGQETQYF.

Remarks on this clone: Compared with germline, one end of the junction differs, possibly owing to a read error. CDR3 sequence: CASPRTGRNPGELFF. CDR3 DNA: TGTGCCAGCCCTAGGACGGGAAGGAACCCCGGGGAGCTGTTTTTT. The chain links TRBV6-5 to TRBJ2-2; possible D gene TRBD2, 5 bases. Germline V gene sequence: CDR1 MNHEY, CDR2 SVGAGI. The CDR3 spans 15 residues.

This clone has just one count. The chain employs TRBV30 and TRBJ1-2, with 9 bases identical to TRBD1. The germline gives CDR1 GTSNPN, CDR2 SVGIG (reference sequence). The CDR3 runs 13 residues. This chain's CDR3 is CATPGTGFNSYTF. CDR3 DNA: TGTGCGACCCCCGGGACAGGGTTTAATAGCTACACCTTC.

This chain joins TRBV10-3 and TRBJ1-2, with TRBD1 matching 8 bases. Germline-derived CDR1 and CDR2 are ENHRY and SYGVKD. V gave up 2 bases and J gave up 5 bases; unmatched junction bases: 7. The CDR3 is 15 amino acids. The CDR3 DNA sequence: TGTGCCATCAGTGAGGCCGGGACAGGAACTTATGGCTACACCTTC. This translates into CAISEAGTGTYGYTF.